This T cell receptor (beta chain) appears in the sequencing data of a study of T cells in Graves' hyperthyroidism and ophthalmopathy. Across the study: Before treatment of any kind, peripheral blood was taken at initial diagnosis.

With a duration under 2 months, the hyperthyroidism was newly diagnosed in patients aged 18 to 65. Diagnoses were established using clinical symptoms, serum thyroxine and TRAb, thyroid ultrasound and orbital computed tomography. The PBMCs were taken from around 9.1 ml of fresh peripheral blood. With V trimmed by 4 bases and J by 4 bases, 3 bases remained unmatched. Germline lookup yields CDR1 LNHDA and CDR2 SQIVND (reference sequence). This CDR3 is built from 13 residues. It was RNA transcripts that yielded the amplified TCR beta CDR3 regions. When the TCR CDR3 underwent first-round RT-PCR, the HTBI primer set was used. TCRdb re-called the multiplex PCR reads through MiXCR, storing one row per CDR3 protein. The table shows 300,000 to 400,000 distinct CDR3 sequences, with 21% occurring only once.

The chain is built from TRBV19 and TRBJ1-1; TRBD1 matches 7 bases. Sequences were obtained from blood. This receptor was taken from a woman between 50 and 59 years old with Graves' hyperthyroidism. This chain's CDR3 is CASSTRGGTEAFF. Written as DNA, the CDR3 is TGTGCCAGTAGTACCAGGGGGGGCACTGAAGCTTTCTTT.